A single sample gave rise to the 29 T cell receptor beta chains below, sequenced in a study of blood T cell repertoires in COVID-19. Some clones are missing from TCRdb's copy, which holds only in-frame ones; the method was immunoSEQ multiplex PCR. Of approximately 200,000 clones in the sample, about 88% are singletons; the top ten hold under 2.5%. The sample comprised peripheral blood. The receptors derive from a man in his sixties or seventies with active or convalescent COVID-19.

V gene TRBV20-1 combines with J gene TRBJ1-5, with a weak D call TRBD1 (6 bases). The ends were cut back, 3 bases at V and 2 bases at J, with 17 bases in the middle. CDR3 size: 16 residues. CDR1 is DFQATT, CDR2 SNEGSKA, per germline (reference sequence). The CDR3 sequence is CSASRQGRQGNQPQHF. CDR3 nucleotide sequence: TGCAGTGCTAGTCGGCAGGGACGACAGGGCAATCAGCCCCAGCATTTT.

This chain joins TRBV3-1 (or the pseudogene TRBV3-2) and TRBJ1-5; D may be TRBD1 (6 bases). Between the trimmed V and J ends, which lost 0 bases and 7 bases, there was a span of 10 bases. The CDR3 has 14 residues. Looked up from germline, CDR1 is LGHDT and CDR2 is YNNKEL (reference sequence). CDR3 bases: TGTGCCAGCAGCCAAGACGGGGGGCGGCAGCCCCAGCATTTT. It translates to CASSQDGGRQPQHF.

CDR3: CASSRIQGTPLHF. The CDR3 nucleotides read TGTGCCAGCAGCCGAATACAGGGTACACCCCTCCACTTT. The chain employs TRBV3-1 (or the pseudogene TRBV3-2) and TRBJ1-6, with D tentatively TRBD1 (6 bases). V was shortened by 4 bases and J by 11 bases, with 12 bases between the two germline ends. Germline values: CDR1 LGHDT, CDR2 YNNKEL (reference sequence). The CDR3 consists of 13 residues.

The chain couples TRBV11-3 to TRBJ2-3; 7 positions agree with TRBD2. After removal of 1 base from V and 0 bases from J, the junction contained 1 base not matched to a gene. CDR1 and CDR2 from the germline V gene are SGHNT and YENEEA. The CDR3 contains 15 residues. CDR3 protein: CASSLGGGSTDTQYF. CDR3 coding DNA: TGTGCCAGCAGCTTAGGGGGGGGAAGCACAGATACGCAGTATTTT.

The chain combines TRBV28 with TRBJ2-7; perhaps TRBD2 as D (6 bases). CDR1 and CDR2 from the germline V gene are MDHEN and SYDVKM. There are 13 residues in the CDR3. V dropped 6 bases and J dropped 4 bases, with 13 bases sitting between them. This chain's CDR3 is CASSPGGGYEQYF. The CDR3 DNA sequence: TGTGCCAGCAGCCCAGGTGGGGGGTACGAGCAGTACTTC.

The gene calls are TRBV5-4 and TRBJ1-1, with TRBD1 identical over 8 bases. This CDR3 has 16 amino acids. Trimming removed 4 bases from V and 0 bases from J; junction bases left unmatched: 8. Germline V gene lookup returns CDR1 SGHNT and CDR2 YYREEE (reference sequence). The CDR3 loop is CASSPDREAVNTEAFF. CDR3 sequence (DNA): TGTGCCAGCAGCCCGGACAGGGAGGCAGTGAACACTGAAGCTTTCTTT.

The table lists this clone with a few counts. The chain links TRBV19 to TRBJ2-2, with 9 bases identical to TRBD1. V was clipped by 6 bases and J by 0 bases; unmatched bases: 5. Germline CDR1 reads LNHDA; CDR2 reads SQIVND (reference sequence). The CDR3 is made up of 16 amino acids. The CDR3 region is CASSLTGGANTGELFF. The CDR3 DNA reads as TGTGCCAGTAGCCTTACAGGGGGCGCGAACACCGGGGAGCTGTTTTTT.

V usage is TRBV14 and J usage is TRBJ2-1; 7 bases are shared with TRBD2. Germline V gene sequence: CDR1 SGHDN, CDR2 FVKESK. J was trimmed by 7 bases and V by 2 bases; bases with no gene match: 20. The CDR3 totals 19 residues. CDR3 in DNA: TGTGCCAGCAGCCAAAAAGGAGGGGCTACGCGGCGGGGAGGGAATGAGCAGTTCTTC. It is translated as CASSQKGGATRRGGNEQFF.

The rearrangement links TRBV24-1 to TRBJ1-2; D is unresolved. The length of the CDR3 is 14 residues. Germline CDR1 KGHDR, CDR2 SFDVKD. V was pared by 10 bases and J by 0 bases, with 14 bases between. DNA for the CDR3: TGTGCCACTAGCCTCGGGGAAGCTAACTATGGCTACACCTTC. This encodes CATSLGEANYGYTF.

The rearrangement links TRBV19 to TRBJ2-1, with 8 bases aligning to TRBD2. Germline CDR1 reads LNHDA; CDR2 reads SQIVND (reference sequence). This CDR3 has 15 residues. V lost 5 bases and J lost 5; bases outside the gene matches: 8. The CDR3 region has the DNA TGTGCCAGTAGTCCGGCGGGGGGATACCACAATGAGCAGTTCTTC. Translating it yields CASSPAGGYHNEQFF.

The chain has TRBV5-1 and TRBJ2-2; 9 nucleotides align to TRBD2. The CDR3 has 15 residues. V shed 4 bases and J 3 bases; nucleotides not matched to a gene: 4. Germline-derived CDR1 and CDR2 are SGHRS and YFSETQ. The CDR3 protein is CASSTRTSDTGELFF. The CDR3, as DNA: TGCGCCAGCAGCACCCGGACTAGCGACACCGGGGAGCTGTTTTTT.

The chain has TRBV7-8 and TRBJ2-7; D is perhaps TRBD2 (5 bases). This CDR3 is 14 amino acids long. Germline V gene data show CDR1 as SGHVS and CDR2 as FQNEAQ. Trimming left V 1 base short and J 9 bases short, with 16 bases between. The CDR3 nucleotides read TGTGCCAGCAGCTTAGGAGGGCCCGGCGGAAGGCAGTACTTC. Residues: CASSLGGPGGRQYF.

The genes are TRBV7-8 and TRBJ1-3, with D unclear. Germline V gives CDR1 SGHVS, CDR2 FQNEAQ. Trimming took off 1 base at V and 4 bases at J, with 14 bases between the two ends. The CDR3 extends over 16 amino acids. CDR3 loop: CASSLGVAGLGNTIYF. CDR3 sequence (DNA): TGTGCCAGCAGCTTAGGGGTAGCGGGATTGGGAAACACCATATATTTT.

The V and J genes are TRBV18 and TRBJ2-2, with a possible D match to TRBD2 (7 bases). The CDR3 is 15 residues long. Trimming took off 6 bases at V and 6 bases at J, with 17 bases between the two ends. The V gene's germline CDR1 is KGHSH and CDR2 LQKENI. The CDR3 DNA reads as TGTGCCAGCTCGAGTTCTCGGGGGGCTTCCGGGGAGCTGTTTTTT. Protein product: CASSSSRGASGELFF.

The rearrangement links TRBV28 to TRBJ1-2; 7 bases map to TRBD1. The trim removed 3 bases at V and 9 bases at J, leaving 7 bases unmatched. The CDR3 runs to 13 residues. Per the germline V gene, CDR1 is MDHEN and CDR2 is SYDVKM. This chain's CDR3 is CASSLRGLIRYTF. DNA for the CDR3: TGTGCCAGCAGTTTGAGGGGGCTAATCCGCTACACCTTC.

The chain combines TRBV7-7 with TRBJ2-2; TRBD2 agrees at 15 bases. This CDR3 has 16 residues. Germline trimming cut 5 bases from V and 8 bases from J; bases unmatched to any gene: 6. Germline values: CDR1 SSHAT, CDR2 FNYEAQ (reference sequence). Here the CDR3 DNA reads TGTGCCAGCAGCCCCTCGGGACTAGCGGGAGGAGGGGAGCTGTTTTTT. It specifies CASSPSGLAGGGELFF.

V usage is TRBV4-3 and J usage is TRBJ2-7, with 9 bases matching TRBD2. The CDR3 length is 21 residues. The germline V gene encodes CDR1 LGHNA and CDR2 YSLEER. The V and J ends lost 1 base and 4 bases, in that order; junction bases with no gene match: 23. The DNA for the CDR3 is TGCGCCAGCAGCCAAGTCCAAGGCGACAGGGTAGCGCGGGGGGGCTTTTACGAGCAGTACTTC. It is translated as CASSQVQGDRVARGGFYEQYF.

This clone has just one count. This chain links TRBV5-6 with TRBJ2-7; 7 bases are a match to TRBD1. This CDR3 has 15 amino acids. The V gene end was trimmed by 4 bases and the J gene end by 0 bases; junction bases not matched to a gene: 7. Germline lookup yields CDR1 SGHDT and CDR2 YYEEEE. CDR3 residues: CASSRGQVVSYEQYF. The CDR3 DNA reads TGTGCCAGCAGCCGAGGACAGGTGGTCTCCTACGAGCAGTACTTC.

The J gene is TRBJ1-1, the V gene TRBV29-1; 7 bases are a match to TRBD1. The CDR3 sequence is 16 residues long. Trimming removed 1 base from V and 6 bases from J; junction bases left unmatched: 14. Germline-derived CDR1 and CDR2 are SQVTM and ANQGSEA. In nucleotides, the CDR3 is TGCAGCGTTGAAGGGGGCAAACAGGGGTGGATTTCTGAAGCTTTCTTT. Translating it yields CSVEGGKQGWISEAFF.

This chain joins TRBV6-2 or TRBV6-3 and TRBJ1-3; no definite D call. The CDR3 covers 16 residues. V dropped 5 bases and J dropped 4 bases, with 18 bases sitting between them. Germline V gene data show CDR1 as MNHEY and CDR2 as SVGEGT. The chain's CDR3 is CASSNTHGARGNTIYF. The CDR3 region has the DNA TGTGCCAGCAGTAATACTCACGGAGCTCGAGGAAACACCATATATTTT.

The V call is TRBV6-5, the J call TRBJ2-3, with D hard to call. The length of the CDR3 is 15 residues. The V end was cut by 6 bases, the J end by 2 bases, with 15 bases between. Germline lookup yields CDR1 MNHEY and CDR2 SVGAGI. CDR3 sequence: CASSLLRGTTDTQYF. The CDR3 coding sequence is TGTGCCAGCAGCCTCCTGAGAGGCACCACAGATACGCAGTATTTT.

This chain uses TRBV28 with TRBJ1-4, with 9 bases fitting TRBD1. Trimming at V came to 4 bases and at J to 8 bases, leaving 11 bases not matched to a gene. The CDR3 extends over 16 amino acids. Germline V lookup: CDR1 MDHEN, CDR2 SYDVKM. The CDR3 protein is CASSSGTGTGWEKLFF. As DNA, the CDR3 is TGTGCCAGCAGTTCCGGTACCGGGACAGGGTGGGAAAAACTGTTTTTT.

The chain carries TRBV28 and TRBJ2-7; D possibly corresponds to TRBD2 (5 bases). The CDR3 has 14 amino acids. Germline V gene sequence: CDR1 MDHEN, CDR2 SYDVKM. Trimming removed 5 bases at V and 1 base at J, with 12 bases between. CDR3 amino acids: CASSLSAGSYEQYF. DNA for the CDR3: TGTGCCAGCAGTCTGTCCGCGGGTTCCTACGAGCAGTACTTC.

This chain's CDR3 is CASSPYTGTIYNEQFF. The CDR3 nucleotides are TGTGCCAGCTCACCATACACCGGGACTATCTACAATGAGCAGTTCTTC. This chain links TRBV18 with TRBJ2-1, with 7 positions matching TRBD2. The germline CDR1 and CDR2 sequences are KGHSH and LQKENI. The trim removed 2 bases at V and 3 bases at J, leaving 7 bases unmatched. The CDR3 contains 16 residues.

This clone has only one observation. V gene TRBV10-3 combines with J gene TRBJ1-6; tentative D call: TRBD1 (6 bases). This CDR3 is built from 13 residues. From germline, CDR1 is ENHRY and CDR2 SYGVKD. Trimming stripped 4 bases from V and 7 bases from J, with 8 bases between. The CDR3 spells CAISGTGNSPLHF. The CDR3 region has the DNA TGTGCCATCAGTGGAACAGGGAATTCACCCCTCCACTTT.

The genes are TRBV27 and TRBJ2-2, with D tentatively TRBD2 (5 bases). The V end was cut by 7 bases, the J end by 2 bases, with 11 bases between. CDR1 is MNHEY and CDR2 is SMNVEV in the germline V gene (reference sequence). CDR3 length: 14 residues. The CDR3 loop reads CASTRTYNTGELFF. The CDR3 DNA sequence: TGTGCCAGCACTCGGACTTACAACACCGGGGAGCTGTTTTTT.

This chain uses TRBV6-2 or TRBV6-3 with TRBJ2-5; 8 nucleotides line up with TRBD2. The CDR3 covers 16 residues. J was trimmed by 5 bases and V by 5 bases; bases with no gene match: 13. Germline CDR1 is MNHEY and CDR2 is SVGEGT. This chain's CDR3 is CASSRPFGGAGETQYF. The CDR3 coding sequence is TGTGCCAGCAGTCGGCCTTTCGGGGGGGCCGGGGAGACCCAGTACTTC.

The gene calls are TRBV19 and TRBJ2-3; maybe TRBD1 (5 bases). Germline V gene lookup returns CDR1 LNHDA and CDR2 SQIVND (reference sequence). V was trimmed by 6 bases and J by 0 bases, leaving 16 bases between them. The CDR3 has 16 residues. In nucleotides, the CDR3 is TGTGCCAGTAGCCGCGACAGCGTGTATAGCACAGATACGCAGTATTTT. Its protein product is CASSRDSVYSTDTQYF.

This clone was counted at least ten times. The chain links TRBV2 to TRBJ1-4; 7 nucleotides line up with TRBD1. V gave up 4 bases and J gave up 4 bases; unmatched junction bases: 6. CDR3 size: 15 residues. The germline V gene encodes CDR1 SNHLY and CDR2 FYNNEI. The CDR3 spells CASSGQGVDNEKLFF. CDR3 bases: TGTGCCAGCAGTGGGCAGGGGGTGGATAATGAAAAACTGTTTTTT.